These 27 T cell receptor beta chains came from one sample sequenced in a study of shared clonotypes between healthy human individuals. Clones were read by immunoSEQ multiplex PCR, and TCRdb kept only the in-frame ones, dropping some. There are about 470,000 clones in the sample; roughly 80% occur only once, and about 12% lies in the top ten. The sequencing input was PBMCs. The receptors were sampled from a woman aged 40 to 50 in good health. Some clones in this sample may be carry-over from other donors' samples.

The J gene is TRBJ2-1, the V gene TRBV7-8; the match to TRBD2 covers 12 bases. V lost 1 base, J lost 2 bases, and 6 bases stayed unmatched. CDR3 size: 18 residues. The germline V gene encodes CDR1 SGHVS and CDR2 FQNEAQ. CDR3 DNA: TGTGCCAGCAGCTTAGGGCTAGCGGGAGGGCCGCCCTACAATGAGCAGTTCTTC. It is translated as CASSLGLAGGPPYNEQFF. Drawing the rest from reference TRBV7-8 and TRBJ2-1, the complete variable domain is GAGVSQSPRYKVAKRGQDVALRCDPISGHVSLFWYQQALGQGPEFLTYFQNEAQLDKSGLPSDRFFAERPEGSVSTLKIQRTQQEDSAVYLCASSLGLAGGPPYNEQFFGPGTRLTVL.

V gene TRBV7-6 combines with J gene TRBJ2-6, with D perhaps matching TRBD2 (6 bases). Germline V gives CDR1 SGHVS, CDR2 FNYEAQ. Trimming shortened V by 5 bases and J by 1 base, and 9 bases separated the two germline ends. This CDR3 is 15 amino acids long. CDR3 coding DNA: TGTGCCAGCAGCGTCGGGGGTTCTGGGGCCAACGTCCTGACTTTC. It encodes CASSVGGSGANVLTF.

V gene TRBV11-2 combines with J gene TRBJ1-1; D may be TRBD1 (5 bases). Germline V gene data show CDR1 as SGHAT and CDR2 as FQNNGV. V was trimmed by 5 bases and J by 0 bases, leaving 10 bases between them. The CDR3 consists of 14 residues. CDR3 region: CASSPGRLNTEAFF. DNA for the CDR3: TGTGCCAGCAGCCCGGGACGCTTGAACACTGAAGCTTTCTTT.

This clone was found once. The gene calls are TRBV9 and TRBJ2-3; D possibly matches TRBD1 or TRBD2 (5 bases each). This CDR3 region has 14 residues. The V end was cut by 4 bases, the J end by 8 bases, with 17 bases between. Germline V gene lookup returns CDR1 SGDLS and CDR2 YYNGEE. The CDR3 is CASSSYGTEATQYF. DNA of the CDR3: TGTGCCAGCAGCTCATATGGGACCGAAGCTACGCAGTATTTT.

This clone was counted once. This chain connects TRBV25-1 to TRBJ1-1, with no clear D. Germline assignment: CDR1 MGHDK and CDR2 SYGVNS. V shed 3 bases and J shed 7 bases, with 15 bases lying between them. The CDR3 runs to 14 residues. CDR3 protein: CASSDSQDGIEAFF. The CDR3 DNA reads as TGTGCCAGCAGTGATTCGCAGGACGGAATTGAAGCTTTCTTT.

The chain recombines TRBV5-1 with TRBJ2-3; 9 bases align to TRBD2. The germline V gene has CDR1 SGHRS and CDR2 YFSETQ. J lost 0 bases, V lost 4 bases, and 3 bases had no gene match. This CDR3 region has 15 residues. The CDR3 loop reads CASSPRGGSTDTQYF. The CDR3 nucleotides read TGCGCCAGCAGCCCGCGGGGGGGGAGCACAGATACGCAGTATTTT.

J is TRBJ1-5 and V is TRBV2; tentative D call: TRBD1 (5 bases). V lost 4 bases and J lost 11, with 15 bases in between. This CDR3 is built from 13 residues. The germline CDR1 and CDR2 sequences are SNHLY and FYNNEI. The CDR3 DNA reads as TGTGCCAGCAGTGTTACGACAGTCGGGACCCAGCATTTT. It is translated as CASSVTTVGTQHF.

This clone occurred once. The chain is built from TRBV14 and TRBJ2-1, with a possible D match to TRBD1 (6 bases). Trimming cost V 0 bases and J 9 bases, with 9 bases left between them. The CDR3 totals 13 residues. CDR1 SGHDN and CDR2 FVKESK come from the germline V gene. CDR3: CASSQDLGGEQFF. DNA for the CDR3: TGTGCCAGCAGCCAAGATCTAGGGGGTGAGCAGTTCTTC.

This clone turned up a few times. The chain carries TRBV7-8 and TRBJ1-1; unclear D gene. The V and J ends lost 5 bases and 0 bases respectively, with 19 bases between them. CDR3 size: 17 residues. Per the germline V gene, CDR1 is SGHVS and CDR2 is FQNEAQ. CDR3 coding DNA: TGTGCCAGCAGCCCCGGTGCCGAGAAAAGAATGAACACTGAAGCTTTCTTT. Residues: CASSPGAEKRMNTEAFF.

This clone appeared a single time. V usage is TRBV5-1 and J usage is TRBJ2-7, with a weak D call TRBD1 (6 bases). CDR3 length: 14 residues. The V end lost 0 bases, the J end lost 3 bases, and 10 bases lay between the germline ends. Germline V gene data show CDR1 as SGHRS and CDR2 as YFSETQ. CDR3 residues: CASSLDRERYEQYF. The CDR3 DNA reads TGCGCCAGCAGCTTGGACAGGGAGCGCTACGAGCAGTACTTC.

This clone was recorded only once. The rearrangement uses TRBV5-1 and TRBJ1-1, with D unresolved. Per the germline V gene, CDR1 is SGHRS and CDR2 is YFSETQ. CDR3 size: 13 residues. V was shortened by 3 bases and J by 1 base, with 7 bases between the two germline ends. CDR3 DNA sequence: TGCGCCAGCAGCTCGACCAGGAACACTGAAGCTTTCTTT. This sequence encodes CASSSTRNTEAFF.

This clone was found once. The genes are TRBV7-2 and TRBJ2-1; D is perhaps TRBD2 (5 bases). The germline V and J ends were trimmed by 5 bases and 13 bases, with 15 bases remaining between them. CDR1 SGHTA and CDR2 FQGNSA come from the germline V gene. The CDR3 extends over 12 amino acids. The DNA for the CDR3 is TGTGCCAGCAGCCCATATACCCGGGAACAGTTCTTC. It encodes CASSPYTREQFF.

This clone was counted once. The V call is TRBV7-2, the J call TRBJ2-6; either TRBD1 or TRBD2 may fit D (5 bases each). The CDR3 covers 16 residues. V lost 6 bases and J 4 bases, leaving 16 bases between the germline ends. CDR1 SGHTA and CDR2 FQGNSA come from the germline V gene. CDR3 sequence reads: CASSRDGPLGANVLTF. The DNA for the CDR3 is TGTGCCAGCAGTAGGGACGGCCCCCTGGGGGCCAACGTCCTGACTTTC. Variable domain in full (rest from reference TRBV7-2 and TRBJ2-6): GAGVSQSPSNKVTEKGKDVELRCDPISGHTALYWYRQSLGQGLEFLIYFQGNSAPDKSGLPSDRFSAERTGGSVSTLTIQRTQQEDSAVYLCASSRDGPLGANVLTFGAGSRLTVL.

The chain has TRBV28 and TRBJ1-2; TRBD1 is a possible D gene (5 bases). V was clipped by 4 bases and J by 4 bases, with 7 bases between them. This CDR3 is built from 12 residues. Germline V gene data show CDR1 as MDHEN and CDR2 as SYDVKM. This CDR3 is CASSWGVYGYTF. The CDR3 nucleotides read TGTGCCAGCAGTTGGGGGGTCTATGGCTACACCTTC.

V usage is TRBV29-1 and J usage is TRBJ2-2, with D unclear. CDR3 length: 14 amino acids. The ends were cut back, 4 bases at V and 0 bases at J, with 9 bases in the middle. In germline, CDR1 is SQVTM, CDR2 ANQGSEA. This chain's CDR3 is CSVVGGANTGELFF. The DNA for the CDR3 is TGCAGCGTTGTGGGCGGAGCGAACACCGGGGAGCTGTTTTTT.

The chain combines TRBV4-2 with TRBJ2-7, with D possibly TRBD2 on 5 matching bases. The V gene lost 4 bases and the J gene lost 6 bases, with 16 bases spanning the gap. The germline V gene has CDR1 LGHNA and CDR2 YNFKEQ. There are 14 residues in the CDR3. CDR3 nucleotide sequence: TGTGCCAGCAGCCCCGGGGAGTTTGCCTCCGAGCAGTACTTC. This gives the protein CASSPGEFASEQYF.

V and J are TRBV28 and TRBJ2-7, with 8 bases identical to TRBD2. With V trimmed by 7 bases and J by 6 bases, 29 bases remained unmatched. This CDR3 comprises 20 residues. Germline V gene lookup returns CDR1 MDHEN and CDR2 SYDVKM. The CDR3 loop is CASNQDSPPTSYGGGPEQYF. The CDR3 bases are TGTGCCAGCAACCAGGACAGTCCTCCCACATCATACGGGGGGGGCCCCGAGCAGTACTTC. The full variable domain, its missing parts supplied by reference TRBV28 and TRBJ2-7, is DVKVTQSSRYLVKRTGEKVFLECVQDMDHENMFWYRQDPGLGLRLIYFSYDVKMKEKGDIPEGYSVSREKKERFSLILESASTNQTSMYLCASNQDSPPTSYGGGPEQYFGPGTRLTVT.

This sequence joins TRBV6-5 and TRBJ2-7, with TRBD2 matching 12 bases. The CDR3 is 15 residues long. Losses at the gene ends were 5 bases for V and 5 bases for J; bases not matched to a gene: 7. Germline V gives CDR1 MNHEY, CDR2 SVGAGI. CDR3 region: CASSPLAGGTNEQYF. DNA of the CDR3: TGTGCCAGCAGTCCACTAGCGGGAGGAACCAACGAGCAGTACTTC.

This rearrangement joins TRBV7-2 to TRBJ2-1, with D perhaps TRBD2 (6 bases). In germline, CDR1 is SGHTA, CDR2 FQGNSA. The CDR3 consists of 17 residues. V lost 6 bases, J lost 5 bases, and 23 bases lay in between. CDR3 sequence reads: CASRELLASSYNNEQFF. The CDR3 DNA is TGTGCCAGCAGGGAACTTCTAGCGTCCTCCTATAACAATGAGCAGTTCTTC.

CDR3: CASSYREGWGYTF. The CDR3 bases are TGTGCCAGCAGCTATAGGGAGGGCTGGGGCTACACCTTC. V and J are TRBV7-2 and TRBJ1-2; D not resolved. Germline lookup yields CDR1 SGHTA and CDR2 FQGNSA. The CDR3 sequence is 13 residues long. The germline V and J ends were trimmed by 4 bases and 8 bases, with 14 bases remaining between them.

The chain has TRBV6-1 and TRBJ1-5, with 9 bases lining up with TRBD1. Germline V lookup: CDR1 MNHNS, CDR2 SASEGT. Trimming at V came to 5 bases and at J to 2 bases, leaving 1 base not matched to a gene. The length of the CDR3 is 14 residues. The chain's CDR3 is CASSRTGGNQPQHF. CDR3 in DNA: TGTGCCAGCAGTCGGACAGGGGGCAATCAGCCCCAGCATTTT.

The chain is built from TRBV9 and TRBJ1-2; D might be TRBD1 (6 bases). The V end was cut by 4 bases, the J end by 4 bases, with 14 bases between. The germline V gene encodes CDR1 SGDLS and CDR2 YYNGEE. CDR3 length: 14 residues. CDR3 sequence (DNA): TGTGCCAGCAGCCCGGAGACAGGCCTCTATGGCTACACCTTC. It encodes CASSPETGLYGYTF.

The V gene is TRBV5-6, the J gene TRBJ2-7; 7 bases fit TRBD2. V trimming: 4 bases; J trimming: 2 bases; junction bases outside the gene matches: 9. CDR1 is SGHDT and CDR2 is YYEEEE in the germline V gene. The CDR3 has 15 amino acids. The CDR3 loop is CASSRLLALTYEQYF. The CDR3, as DNA: TGTGCCAGCAGCCGGTTACTAGCGTTAACCTACGAGCAGTACTTC. Full variable domain (remainder filled in from reference TRBV5-6 and TRBJ2-7): DAGVTQSPTHLIKTRGQQVTLRCSPKSGHDTVSWYQQALGQGPQFIFQYYEEEERQRGNFPDRFSGHQFPNYSSELNVNALLLGDSALYLCASSRLLALTYEQYFGPGTRLTVT.

V gene TRBV9 combines with J gene TRBJ2-3; no definite D call. Per the germline V gene, CDR1 is SGDLS and CDR2 is YYNGEE. The CDR3 length is 14 residues. Trimming stripped 7 bases from V and 2 bases from J, with 14 bases between. The CDR3 DNA is TGTGCCAGCGGACGAAACCGGTACACAGATACGCAGTATTTT. Protein: CASGRNRYTDTQYF.

This clone was observed many times. The gene calls are TRBV18 and TRBJ2-1, with D possibly being TRBD1 (5 bases). V was clipped by 0 bases and J by 4 bases, with 13 bases between them. Germline V gene sequence: CDR1 KGHSH, CDR2 LQKENI. This CDR3 is built from 16 residues. The CDR3 bases are TGTGCCAGCTCACCACCGGAGCCAGGGTGGTACAATGAGCAGTTCTTC. This codes for CASSPPEPGWYNEQFF.

The V call is TRBV2, the J call TRBJ2-1; D is possibly TRBD1 (5 bases). V was cut by 1 base and J by 9 bases, with 13 bases left in between. Germline V gene lookup returns CDR1 SNHLY and CDR2 FYNNEI. The CDR3 extends over 14 amino acids. CDR3 sequence: CASSEGGFDSEQFF. The CDR3 DNA reads as TGTGCCAGCAGTGAAGGTGGGTTCGACAGTGAGCAGTTCTTC.

The genes are TRBV19 and TRBJ2-1; 11 nucleotides agree with TRBD1. The CDR3 spans 14 residues. V shed 9 bases and J 2 bases; nucleotides not matched to a gene: 3. Germline CDR1 LNHDA, CDR2 SQIVND (reference sequence). The CDR3 loop reads CASQDRGPYNEQFF. The DNA of the CDR3 is TGTGCCAGCCAGGACAGGGGGCCCTACAATGAGCAGTTCTTC.